The rows below give T cell receptor beta chains drawn from one sample of a study of T cell changes during pregnancy in multiple sclerosis. Sequencing used immunoSEQ multiplex PCR; TCRdb keeps in-frame clones, though not all of them. The sample lists about 22,000 clones; approximately 84% were seen once. This sample comprised CD8+ T cells from peripheral blood mononuclear cells, obtained after pregnancy. The receptors here all came from a female donor with multiple sclerosis, enrolled in a pregnancy study. Each CDR3 is given with its conserved first and last residue. The D gene is left open where the match is weak. Clone size is not always given. Where it is, it says once, few, many or a class for expanded clones.

DNA,CDR3,size,J,D,V
TGCGCCAGCAGCTTGGACAGGGGGCCAGTGCGGGAGCTGTTTTTT,CASSLDRGPVRELFF,-,TRBJ2-2,TRBD1,TRBV5-1
TGCGCCAGCAGCCACGGGACTAGCGGGATGACAAACAATGAGCAGTTCTTC,CASSHGTSGMTNNEQFF,-,TRBJ2-1,TRBD2,TRBV4-1
TGTGCCAGCAGTGAATCAGGACAGGGGGCAAGCGGGGAGCTGTTTTTT,CASSESGQGASGELFF,-,TRBJ2-2,TRBD1,TRBV6-4
TGTGCCAGCAGCCAAGATGTATCAGACTACTACGAGCAGTACTTC,CASSQDVSDYYEQYF,-,TRBJ2-7,-,TRBV4-2
TGTGCCAGCAGCTCCCGACTAGCGGGGGGGGTTGGGGACAATGAGCAGTTCTTC,CASSSRLAGGVGDNEQFF,-,TRBJ2-1,TRBD2,TRBV9
TGTGCCAGCAGCTCCCCAGGGTCATGGGGTGGCTACACCTTC,CASSSPGSWGGYTF,-,TRBJ1-2,-,TRBV7-6
TGTGCCAGCAGCCCCGTTGCGGCCTACAATGAGCAGTTCTTC,CASSPVAAYNEQFF,once,TRBJ2-1,-,TRBV6-5
TGTGCCAGCAGCCAACCTGAGGAGGACAATGAGCAGTTCTTC,CASSQPEEDNEQFF,-,TRBJ2-1,-,TRBV4-2
TGCGCCAGCAGTGAGGGGCTCCGTTTAGGGGAGCTGTTTTTT,CASSEGLRLGELFF,-,TRBJ2-2,-,TRBV10-2
TGTGCCAGTCCGCCCGGACTAGCGGGAGTAACACCACTGTACAATGAGCAGTTCTTC,CASPPGLAGVTPLYNEQFF,once,TRBJ2-1,TRBD2,TRBV2
TGTGCCAGCAGCCAGTTAGCGGGAGGAATAGATACGCAGTATTTT,CASSQLAGGIDTQYF,few,TRBJ2-3,TRBD2,TRBV4-2
TGCGCCAGCAGTGAGATCACAGGGGGGAATTCACCCCTCCACTTT,CASSEITGGNSPLHF,-,TRBJ1-6,TRBD1,TRBV10-1
TGTGCCAGCAGTGACTCTCCAGAGCCAGGGGACAGGATCGGTTCACCCCTCCACTTT,CASSDSPEPGDRIGSPLHF,-,TRBJ1-6,TRBD1,TRBV6-4
TGTGCCAGCAGCGGCGGGACTAGCGGGAAGAACAATGAGCAGTTCTTC,CASSGGTSGKNNEQFF,-,TRBJ2-1,TRBD2,TRBV5-4
TGTGCCAGCAGCCTCAGGGGGCGCTGGACTGAAGCTTTCTTT,CASSLRGRWTEAFF,few,TRBJ1-1,TRBD1,TRBV2
TGTGCCACCAGCAGAAAACGACGCATTTGGGGACAGTACGAGCAGTACTTC,CATSRKRRIWGQYEQYF,-,TRBJ2-7,TRBD1,TRBV15
TGTGCCAGCAGCCCTTCCCGCGGGAACACCTACGAGCAGTACTTC,CASSPSRGNTYEQYF,medium-sized,TRBJ2-7,-,TRBV13
TGTGCCAGTGCTGCGGGCGGCGGAAACACCATATATTTT,CASAAGGGNTIYF,-,TRBJ1-3,-,TRBV19
TGTGCCAGCAGCACTAGCGGGAGGGGTTCCTACGAGCAGTACTTC,CASSTSGRGSYEQYF,-,TRBJ2-7,TRBD2,TRBV27
TGCGCCAGCAGCTCCCACGGGTTAGCGGGAGTTATATATACGCAGTATTTT,CASSSHGLAGVIYTQYF,-,TRBJ2-3,TRBD2,TRBV5-1
TGCGCCAGCGCACGCGGGGGGGGACGCGGCTCTGAGCAGTACTTC,CASARGGGRGSEQYF,-,TRBJ2-7,TRBD2,TRBV10-1
TGTGCCAGCAGCACGACCCGACAGGGGAATATGAACACTGAAGCTTTCTTT,CASSTTRQGNMNTEAFF,-,TRBJ1-1,TRBD1,TRBV7-9
TGTGCCAGCAGTTTATCGACCGGAGGGTACGAGCAGTACTTC,CASSLSTGGYEQYF,-,TRBJ2-7,-,TRBV27
TGTGCCAGCAGCTTGACTAGCGGGGCCGTGGGGGTGACAGATACGCAGTATTTT,CASSLTSGAVGVTDTQYF,-,TRBJ2-3,TRBD2,TRBV7-9
TGTGCCACGGGTCGGGACTTGGAGGTCACTGAAGCTTTCTTT,CATGRDLEVTEAFF,few,TRBJ1-1,-,TRBV6-1
TGTGCCAGCTCACCACCCCCGCAAGGACTAGCGGGAAAGGCAGATACGCAGTATTTT,CASSPPPQGLAGKADTQYF,few,TRBJ2-3,TRBD2,TRBV18
TGTGCTAGCAGCTTAGGACGGAGTTACAATGAGCAGTTCTTC,CASSLGRSYNEQFF,-,TRBJ2-1,-,TRBV7-7
TGTGCCAGCAGTTACGGGAGAACCGGGGAGCTGTTTTTT,CASSYGRTGELFF,-,TRBJ2-2,-,TRBV27
TGCGCCAGCAGCCAAGATCCCCGTAGCGGGACCTCCTACGAGCAGTACTTC,CASSQDPRSGTSYEQYF,-,TRBJ2-7,TRBD2,TRBV4-1
TGTGCCAGCAGCTTTGGGCTAGCGGGAGGTTTCGGGGACGAGCAGTACTTC,CASSFGLAGGFGDEQYF,-,TRBJ2-7,TRBD2,TRBV7-8
TGTGCCAGCAGTATTAGAAGGGGAAGGGTCGGCTATGGCTACACCTTC,CASSIRRGRVGYGYTF,-,TRBJ1-2,-,TRBV7-9
TGCAGCGCCACCCCGGACAGCAGCGTTTTCATGAACACTGAAGCTTTCTTT,CSATPDSSVFMNTEAFF,-,TRBJ1-1,-,TRBV29-1
TGTGCCTGGACCAATAGGTGGACAGGGGTGACTGGGGCCAACGTCCTGACTTTC,CAWTNRWTGVTGANVLTF,-,TRBJ2-6,TRBD1,TRBV30
TGTGCCAGCAGTTCACTAGCGGGAGGTACAGATACGCAGTATTTT,CASSSLAGGTDTQYF,-,TRBJ2-3,TRBD2,TRBV27
TGTGCCAGCACCCCTCTAGCGGGAGATTTTTTCAATGAGCAGTTCTTC,CASTPLAGDFFNEQFF,-,TRBJ2-1,TRBD2,TRBV27
TGTGCCAGCAGTTTATCGCCGCTAGCGGTCTACAATGAGCAGTTCTTC,CASSLSPLAVYNEQFF,-,TRBJ2-1,TRBD2,TRBV28
TGTGCCAGCAGCCCGGGACTAGCGGGGGTGATCACAGATACGCAGTATTTT,CASSPGLAGVITDTQYF,-,TRBJ2-3,TRBD2,TRBV5-5
TGCGCCAGCAGCCTCAGAATGAACACTGAAGCTTTCTTT,CASSLRMNTEAFF,-,TRBJ1-1,-,TRBV4-3
TGTGCCAGCAGCCCGACATCTTCCTACGAGCAGTACTTC,CASSPTSSYEQYF,-,TRBJ2-7,-,TRBV9
TGCGCCAGCAGCCAAGACGCCGGGACAGAATATGGCTACACCTTC,CASSQDAGTEYGYTF,-,TRBJ1-2,TRBD1,TRBV4-1
TGTGCCAGCAGCCAAGAGGACTCGCACTCTGGGGCCAACGTCCTGACTTTC,CASSQEDSHSGANVLTF,-,TRBJ2-6,-,TRBV4-2
TGTGCCAGTAGTTGGACAGGCTGGAATGAGCAGTTCTTC,CASSWTGWNEQFF,-,TRBJ2-1,TRBD1,TRBV19
TGCGCCAGCAGTGAGTTTAGCGGGAGGGGGTACGAGCAGTACTTC,CASSEFSGRGYEQYF,-,TRBJ2-7,TRBD2,TRBV10-1
TGTGCCAGCAGCGCACTCTACGAGCAGTACTTC,CASSALYEQYF,-,TRBJ2-7,-,TRBV28
TGTGCCAGCAGTTTGTTAACGGGGGGCCCGAACACTGAAGCTTTCTTT,CASSLLTGGPNTEAFF,-,TRBJ1-1,-,TRBV28
TGTGCCAGCAGCATCGGGACTAGCGGGAGGTACGAGCAGTACTTC,CASSIGTSGRYEQYF,-,TRBJ2-7,TRBD2,TRBV7-9
TGCGCCAGCAGCACATACAGGGGAGTGCTTACAGTTAACTATGGCTACACCTTC,CASSTYRGVLTVNYGYTF,-,TRBJ1-2,TRBD1,TRBV5-1
TGTGCCATCAGTGAGTCAGGGGCTCCGAACACTGAAGCTTTCTTT,CAISESGAPNTEAFF,once,TRBJ1-1,-,TRBV10-3
TGTGCCAGCAGTTTAGCTTCCGGGACTAGCGGGAGGTCGTACGAGCAGTACTTC,CASSLASGTSGRSYEQYF,-,TRBJ2-7,TRBD2,TRBV27
TGTGCCAGCAGCGACGCTTACGGCCATCAACTAGGTGAAAAACTGTTTTTT,CASSDAYGHQLGEKLFF,-,TRBJ1-4,-,TRBV7-2
TGCGCCAGCAGCCCTACAGGGGTTTCCAATCAGCCCCAGCATTTT,CASSPTGVSNQPQHF,medium-sized,TRBJ1-5,TRBD1,TRBV4-1
TGTGCCAGCACGGGGGTTAGCGGGAGCACAGATACGCAGTATTTT,CASTGVSGSTDTQYF,once,TRBJ2-3,TRBD2,TRBV6-5
TGTGCCAGCAGCTCCTTAGCTGGGGCTCCACAAGAGACCCAGTACTTC,CASSSLAGAPQETQYF,once,TRBJ2-5,-,TRBV7-9